Here is one T cell receptor (beta chain) with its context. This specimen comes from a study of shared clonotypes between healthy human individuals. The method was immunoSEQ multiplex PCR; TCRdb's version includes in-frame clones alone and lacks a portion of them. The sample contains about 980,000 clones, around 80% of which appear only once. CDR1 and CDR2 from the germline V gene are SQVTM and ANQGSEA. CDR3 length: 14 amino acids. V shed 7 bases and J 3 bases; nucleotides not matched to a gene: 9. The TCR comes from a man aged 18 to 30 in good health. The sample consisted of memory CD4+ T cells sorted from blood. The subset was: CD45RA-negative fraction. The chain has TRBV29-1 and TRBJ2-3; 8 bases match TRBD2. CDR3 in amino acids: CSARLSGTTDTQYF. The CDR3 DNA reads as TGCAGCGCCAGACTTAGCGGGACTACAGATACGCAGTATTTT.